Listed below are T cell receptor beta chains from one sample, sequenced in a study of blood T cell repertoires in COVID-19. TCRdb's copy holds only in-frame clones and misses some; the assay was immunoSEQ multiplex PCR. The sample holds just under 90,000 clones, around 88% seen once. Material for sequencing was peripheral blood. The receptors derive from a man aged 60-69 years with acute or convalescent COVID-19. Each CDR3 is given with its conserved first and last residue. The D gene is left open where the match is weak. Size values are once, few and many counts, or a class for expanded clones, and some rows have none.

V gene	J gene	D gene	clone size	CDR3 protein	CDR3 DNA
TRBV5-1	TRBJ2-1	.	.	CASSSRDPSWDEQFF	TGCGCCAGCAGCTCGCGGGACCCCTCGTGGGATGAGCAGTTCTTC
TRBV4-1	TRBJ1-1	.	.	CASSQAWVEVNTEAFF	TGCGCCAGCAGCCAAGCCTGGGTGGAGGTGAACACTGAAGCTTTCTTT
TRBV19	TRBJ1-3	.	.	CASSILSGNTIYF	TGTGCCAGTAGTATCCTCTCTGGAAACACCATATATTTT
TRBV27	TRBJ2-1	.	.	CASSSPGEGYNEQFF	TGTGCCAGCAGTTCACCGGGAGAAGGGTACAATGAGCAGTTCTTC
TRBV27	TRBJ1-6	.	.	CASRVGSDNSPLHF	TGTGCCAGCCGGGTGGGGAGCGATAATTCACCCCTCCACTTT
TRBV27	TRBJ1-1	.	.	CASSPGGLNTEAFF	TGTGCCAGCAGTCCAGGAGGACTGAACACTGAAGCTTTCTTT
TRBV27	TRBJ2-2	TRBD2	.	CASSMGLAATGELFF	TGTGCCAGCAGCATGGGACTAGCGGCCACCGGGGAGCTGTTTTTT
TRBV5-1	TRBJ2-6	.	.	CASSFGSGGANVLTF	TGCGCCAGCAGCTTTGGATCGGGAGGGGCCAACGTCCTGACTTTC
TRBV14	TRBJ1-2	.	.	CASSQDLQWGFTF	TGTGCCAGCAGCCAAGATCTCCAATGGGGCTTCACCTTC
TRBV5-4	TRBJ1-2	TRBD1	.	CASSDPTGVLGYTF	TGTGCCAGCAGCGACCCGACAGGGGTGCTTGGCTACACCTTC
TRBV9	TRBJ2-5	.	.	CASSVARDMETQYF	TGTGCCAGCAGCGTGGCCCGGGACATGGAGACCCAGTACTTC
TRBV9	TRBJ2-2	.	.	CASSVAPLWRTGELFF	TGTGCCAGCAGCGTAGCTCCCCTATGGAGAACCGGGGAGCTGTTTTTT
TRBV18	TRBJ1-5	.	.	CASSPEAGGVSQPQHF	TGTGCCAGCTCACCCGAGGCGGGGGGAGTGAGTCAGCCCCAGCATTTT
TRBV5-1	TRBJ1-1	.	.	CASSLGGALNTEAFF	TGCGCCAGCAGCTTAGGGGGGGCTTTGAACACTGAAGCTTTCTTT
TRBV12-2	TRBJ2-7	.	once	CASRLAPPSGRNEQYF	TGTGCAAGTCGCTTAGCCCCTCCTAGCGGGAGGAACGAGCAGTACTTC
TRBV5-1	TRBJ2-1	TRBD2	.	CASSQQGLAENNEQFF	TGCGCCAGCAGCCAGCAGGGACTAGCGGAGAACAATGAGCAGTTCTTC
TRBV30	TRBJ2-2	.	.	CAWSVTGDGELFF	TGTGCCTGGAGTGTAACGGGAGACGGGGAGCTGTTTTTT
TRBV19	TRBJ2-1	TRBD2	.	CASSPAPGLAPREQFF	TGTGCCAGTAGTCCTGCCCCCGGACTAGCGCCTCGTGAGCAGTTCTTC
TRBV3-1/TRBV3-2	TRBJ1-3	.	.	CASSPLGRTGNTIYF	TGTGCCAGCAGCCCTCTGGGCCGTACTGGAAACACCATATATTTT
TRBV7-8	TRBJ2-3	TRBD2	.	CASSLPSGGPSTDTQYF	TGTGCCAGCAGCTTGCCTAGCGGGGGTCCGAGCACAGATACGCAGTATTTT
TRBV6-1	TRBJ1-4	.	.	CASSEIGGDEKLFF	TGTGCCAGCAGTGAAATAGGGGGAGATGAAAAACTGTTTTTT
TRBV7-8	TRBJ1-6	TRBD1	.	CASSSRQGKSPLHF	TGTGCCAGCAGCTCCCGACAGGGTAAATCACCCCTCCACTTT
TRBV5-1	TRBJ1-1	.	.	CASSFQGSLNTEAFF	TGCGCCAGCAGCTTCCAGGGATCGTTGAACACTGAAGCTTTCTTT
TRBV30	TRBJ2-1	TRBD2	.	CAWSGTSGNPEQFF	TGTGCCTGGAGCGGGACTAGCGGGAACCCTGAGCAGTTCTTC
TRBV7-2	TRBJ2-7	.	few	CASSPIRGEQYF	TGTGCCAGCAGCCCTATTAGGGGCGAGCAGTACTTC
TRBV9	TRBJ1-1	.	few	CASSLGGSTEAFF	TGTGCCAGCAGCCTGGGGGGAAGTACTGAAGCTTTCTTT
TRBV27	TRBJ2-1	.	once	CASKAGTYNEQFF	TGTGCCAGCAAGGCAGGGACCTACAATGAGCAGTTCTTC
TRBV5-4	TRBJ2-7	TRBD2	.	CASSKEGLAGLGEQYF	TGTGCCAGCAGCAAGGAGGGACTAGCGGGTTTGGGCGAGCAGTACTTC